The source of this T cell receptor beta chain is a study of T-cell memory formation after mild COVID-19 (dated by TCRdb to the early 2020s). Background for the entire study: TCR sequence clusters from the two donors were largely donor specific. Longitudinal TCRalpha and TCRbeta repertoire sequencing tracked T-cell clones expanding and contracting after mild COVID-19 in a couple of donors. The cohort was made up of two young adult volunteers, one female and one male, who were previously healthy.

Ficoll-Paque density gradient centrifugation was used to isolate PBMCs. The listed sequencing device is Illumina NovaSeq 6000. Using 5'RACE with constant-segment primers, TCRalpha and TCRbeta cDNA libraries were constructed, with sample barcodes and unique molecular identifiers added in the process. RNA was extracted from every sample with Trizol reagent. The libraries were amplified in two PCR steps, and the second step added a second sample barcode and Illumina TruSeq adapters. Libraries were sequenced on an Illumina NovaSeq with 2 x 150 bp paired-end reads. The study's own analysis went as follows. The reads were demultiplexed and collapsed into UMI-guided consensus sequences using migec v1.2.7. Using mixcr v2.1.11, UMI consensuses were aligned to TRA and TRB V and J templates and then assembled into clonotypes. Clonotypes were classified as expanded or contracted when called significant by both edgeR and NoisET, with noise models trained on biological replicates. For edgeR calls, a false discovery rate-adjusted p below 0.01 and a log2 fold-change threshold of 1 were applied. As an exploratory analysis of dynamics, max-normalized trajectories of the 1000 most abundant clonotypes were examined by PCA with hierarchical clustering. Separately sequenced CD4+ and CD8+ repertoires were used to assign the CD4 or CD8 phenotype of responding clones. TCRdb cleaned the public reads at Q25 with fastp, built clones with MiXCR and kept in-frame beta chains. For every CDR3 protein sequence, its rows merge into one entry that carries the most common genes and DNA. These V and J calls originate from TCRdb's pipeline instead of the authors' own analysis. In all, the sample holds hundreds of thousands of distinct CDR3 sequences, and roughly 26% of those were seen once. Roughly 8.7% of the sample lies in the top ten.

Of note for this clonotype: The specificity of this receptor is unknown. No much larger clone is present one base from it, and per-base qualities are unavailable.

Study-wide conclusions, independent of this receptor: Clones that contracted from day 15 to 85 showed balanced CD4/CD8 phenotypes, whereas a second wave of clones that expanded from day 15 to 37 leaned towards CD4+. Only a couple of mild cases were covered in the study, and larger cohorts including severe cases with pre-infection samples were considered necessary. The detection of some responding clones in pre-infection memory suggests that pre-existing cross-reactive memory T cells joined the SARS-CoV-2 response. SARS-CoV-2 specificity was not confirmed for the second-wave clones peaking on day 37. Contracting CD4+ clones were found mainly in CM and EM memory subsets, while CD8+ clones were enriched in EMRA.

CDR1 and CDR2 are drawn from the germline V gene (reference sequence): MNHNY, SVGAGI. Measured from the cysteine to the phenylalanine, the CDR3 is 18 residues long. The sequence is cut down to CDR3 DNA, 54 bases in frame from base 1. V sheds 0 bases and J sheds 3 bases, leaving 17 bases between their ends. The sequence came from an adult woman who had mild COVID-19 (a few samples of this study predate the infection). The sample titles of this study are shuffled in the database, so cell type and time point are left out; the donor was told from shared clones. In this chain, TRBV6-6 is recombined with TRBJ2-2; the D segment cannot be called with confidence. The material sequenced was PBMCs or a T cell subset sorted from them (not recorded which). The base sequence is TGTGCCAGCAGTTACTCCGGATTTCCATGGCATTACACCGGGGAGCTGTTTTTT. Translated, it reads CASSYSGFPWHYTGELFF.